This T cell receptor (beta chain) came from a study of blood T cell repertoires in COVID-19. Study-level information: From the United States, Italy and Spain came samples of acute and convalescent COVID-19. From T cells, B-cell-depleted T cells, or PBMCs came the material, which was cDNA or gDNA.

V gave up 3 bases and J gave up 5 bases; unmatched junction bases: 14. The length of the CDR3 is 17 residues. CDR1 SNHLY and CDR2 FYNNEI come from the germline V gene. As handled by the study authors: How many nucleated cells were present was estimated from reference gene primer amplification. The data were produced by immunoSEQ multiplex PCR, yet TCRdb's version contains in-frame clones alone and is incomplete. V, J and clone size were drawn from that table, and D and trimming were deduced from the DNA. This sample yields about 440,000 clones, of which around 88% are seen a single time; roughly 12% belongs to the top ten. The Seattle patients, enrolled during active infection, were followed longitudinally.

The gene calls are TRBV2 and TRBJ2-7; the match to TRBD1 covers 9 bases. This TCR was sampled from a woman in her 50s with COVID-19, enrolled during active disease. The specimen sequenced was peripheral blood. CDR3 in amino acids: CASSDLFRDRVKDEQYF. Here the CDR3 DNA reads TGTGCCAGCAGTGACCTCTTCCGGGACAGGGTGAAAGACGAGCAGTACTTC.